This TCR beta chain was recorded in a study of beta chain features in type 1 diabetes. Reverse transcribing all isolated RNA meant expressed TCRB transcripts were sequenced. About 3.57 million reads, on average, came from each naive, central memory and regulatory T cell sample. Some clones are missing from TCRdb's copy, which holds only in-frame ones; the method was immunoSEQ multiplex PCR. The sample shows about 330,000 clones, 11% of them seen only once. Overall study results and limits: It was possible that PCR favored shorter templates, equally so in patients and controls.

This CDR3 region has 15 residues. The germline CDR1 and CDR2 sequences are KGHSH and LQKENI. Between the trimmed V and J ends, which lost 3 bases and 1 base, there was a span of 12 bases. A note on this clone: Its specificity is unknown.

The chain uses TRBV18 and TRBJ2-5; weak D call: TRBD1 (5 bases). The sequence was collected from a woman younger than 45 in good health. The specimen was naive CD4+ T cells from blood. The CDR3 bases are TGTGCCAGCTCACCCCCACTTGGGGCCCAAGAGACCCAGTACTTC. It is translated as CASSPPLGAQETQYF.